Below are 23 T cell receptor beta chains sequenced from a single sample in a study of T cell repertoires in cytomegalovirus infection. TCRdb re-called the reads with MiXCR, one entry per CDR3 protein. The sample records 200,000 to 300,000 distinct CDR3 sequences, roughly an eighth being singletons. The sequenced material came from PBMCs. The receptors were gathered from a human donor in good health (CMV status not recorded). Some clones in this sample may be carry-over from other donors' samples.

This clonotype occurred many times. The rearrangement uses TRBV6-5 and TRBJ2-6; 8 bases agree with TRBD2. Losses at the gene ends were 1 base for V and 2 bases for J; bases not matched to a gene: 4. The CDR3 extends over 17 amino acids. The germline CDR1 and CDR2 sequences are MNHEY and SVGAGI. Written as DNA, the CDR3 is TGTGCCAGCAGTTACTGGCGGGGGGAGACTGGGGCCAACGTCCTGACTTTC. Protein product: CASSYWRGETGANVLTF.

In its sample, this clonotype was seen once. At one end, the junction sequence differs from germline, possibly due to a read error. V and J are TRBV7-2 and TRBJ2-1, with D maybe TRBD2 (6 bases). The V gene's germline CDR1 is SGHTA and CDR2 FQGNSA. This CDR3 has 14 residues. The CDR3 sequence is CASSLSGLYNEKFF. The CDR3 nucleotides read TGTGCCAGCAGCTTAAGCGGGCTCTACAATGAGAAGTTCTTC.

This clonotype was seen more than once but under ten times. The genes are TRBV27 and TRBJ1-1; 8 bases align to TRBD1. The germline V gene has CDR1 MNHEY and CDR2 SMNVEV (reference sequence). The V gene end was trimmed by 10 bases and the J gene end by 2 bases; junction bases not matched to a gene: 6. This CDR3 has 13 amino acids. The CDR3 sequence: CATWTGLNTEAFF. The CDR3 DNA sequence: TGTGCCACCTGGACAGGGCTTAACACTGAAGCTTTCTTT.

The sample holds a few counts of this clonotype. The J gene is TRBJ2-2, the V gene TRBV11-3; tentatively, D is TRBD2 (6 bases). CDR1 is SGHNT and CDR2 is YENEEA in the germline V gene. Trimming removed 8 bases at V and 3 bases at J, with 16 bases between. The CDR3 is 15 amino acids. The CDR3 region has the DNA TGTGCCAGCTCCCCAGGAGGGCGCGACACCGGGGAGCTGTTTTTT. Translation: CASSPGGRDTGELFF.

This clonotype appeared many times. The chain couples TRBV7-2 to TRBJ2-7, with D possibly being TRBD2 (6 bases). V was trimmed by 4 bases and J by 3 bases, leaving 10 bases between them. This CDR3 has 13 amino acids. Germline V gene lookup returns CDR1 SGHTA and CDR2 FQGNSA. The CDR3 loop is CASSSAGGYEQYF. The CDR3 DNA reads TGTGCCAGCAGCTCCGCCGGGGGCTACGAGCAGTACTTC.

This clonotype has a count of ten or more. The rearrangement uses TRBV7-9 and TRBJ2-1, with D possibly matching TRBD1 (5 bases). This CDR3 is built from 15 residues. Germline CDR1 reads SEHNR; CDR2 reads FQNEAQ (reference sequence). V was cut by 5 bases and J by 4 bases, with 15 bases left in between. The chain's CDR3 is CASSGYRTIYNEQFF. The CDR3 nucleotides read TGTGCCAGCAGCGGGTACAGGACCATATACAATGAGCAGTTCTTC.

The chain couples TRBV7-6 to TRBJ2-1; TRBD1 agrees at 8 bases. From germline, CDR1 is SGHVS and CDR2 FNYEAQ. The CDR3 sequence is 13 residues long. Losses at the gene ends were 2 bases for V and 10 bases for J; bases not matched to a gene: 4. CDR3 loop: CASSLMTGDEQFF. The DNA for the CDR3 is TGTGCCAGCAGCTTAATGACAGGGGACGAGCAGTTCTTC. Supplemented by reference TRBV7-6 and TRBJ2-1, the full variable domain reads GAGVSQSPRYKVTKRGQDVALRCDPISGHVSLYWYRQALGQGPEFLTYFNYEAQQDKSGLPNDRFSAERPEGSISTLTIQRTEQRDSAMYRCASSLMTGDEQFFGPGTRLTVL.

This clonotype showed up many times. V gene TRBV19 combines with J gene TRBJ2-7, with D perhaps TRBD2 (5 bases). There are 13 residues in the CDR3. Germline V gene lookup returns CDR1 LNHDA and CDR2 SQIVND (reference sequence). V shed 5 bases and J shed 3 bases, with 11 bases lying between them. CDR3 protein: CASSRASNYEQYF. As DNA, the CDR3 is TGTGCCAGTAGTCGGGCTAGCAACTACGAGCAGTACTTC. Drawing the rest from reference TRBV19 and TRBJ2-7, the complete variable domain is DGGITQSPKYLFRKEGQNVTLSCEQNLNHDAMYWYRQDPGQGLRLIYYSQIVNDFQKGDIAEGYSVSREKKESFPLTVTSAQKNPTAFYLCASSRASNYEQYFGPGTRLTVT.

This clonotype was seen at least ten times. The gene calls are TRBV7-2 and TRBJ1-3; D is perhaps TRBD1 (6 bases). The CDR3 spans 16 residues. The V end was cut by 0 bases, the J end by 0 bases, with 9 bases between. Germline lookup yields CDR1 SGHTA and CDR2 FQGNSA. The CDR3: CASSLARTDSGNTIYF. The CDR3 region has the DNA TGTGCCAGCAGCTTAGCGAGGACAGACTCTGGAAACACCATATATTTT.

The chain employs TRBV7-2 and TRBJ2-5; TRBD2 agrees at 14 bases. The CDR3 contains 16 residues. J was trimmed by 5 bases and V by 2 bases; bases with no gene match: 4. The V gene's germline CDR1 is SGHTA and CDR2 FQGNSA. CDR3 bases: TGTGCCAGCAGCTTAATGAGGACTAGCGGGAGGGAGACCCAGTACTTC. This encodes CASSLMRTSGRETQYF.

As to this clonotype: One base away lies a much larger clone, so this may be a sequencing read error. CDR3 amino acids: CASSQGSSGAYEQYF. The DNA for the CDR3 is TGCGCCAGCAGCCAAGGGTCTAGCGGGGCCTACGAGCAGTACTTC. The chain recombines TRBV4-1 with TRBJ2-7; TRBD2 agrees at 9 bases. Germline values: CDR1 MGHRA, CDR2 YSYEKL. V was clipped by 1 base and J by 2 bases; unmatched bases: 3. CDR3 length: 15 residues.

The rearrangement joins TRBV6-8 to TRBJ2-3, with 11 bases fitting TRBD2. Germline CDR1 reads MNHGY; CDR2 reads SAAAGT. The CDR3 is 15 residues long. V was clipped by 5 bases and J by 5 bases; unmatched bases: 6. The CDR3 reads CASSHRGLAEDTQYF. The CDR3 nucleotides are TGTGCCAGCAGTCACAGGGGACTAGCGGAAGATACGCAGTATTTT.

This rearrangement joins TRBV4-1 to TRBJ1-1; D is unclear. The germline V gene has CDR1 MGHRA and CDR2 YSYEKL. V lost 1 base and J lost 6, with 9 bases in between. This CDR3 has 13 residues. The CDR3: CASSQVTGAEAFF. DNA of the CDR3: TGCGCCAGCAGCCAAGTTACGGGCGCTGAAGCTTTCTTT.

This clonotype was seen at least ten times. The CDR3 sequence: CSASASGGNQETQYF. The CDR3 DNA sequence: TGCAGTGCTAGTGCTAGCGGGGGAAACCAAGAGACCCAGTACTTC. This rearrangement joins TRBV20-1 to TRBJ2-5; 10 bases are shared with TRBD2. The junction had 4 bases not matched to a gene; V was cut back by 3 bases and J by 0 bases. The CDR3 consists of 15 residues. Germline CDR1 is DFQATT and CDR2 is SNEGSKA (reference sequence).

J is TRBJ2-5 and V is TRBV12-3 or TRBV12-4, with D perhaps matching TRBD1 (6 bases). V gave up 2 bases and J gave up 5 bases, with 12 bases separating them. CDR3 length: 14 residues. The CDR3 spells CASSLFSGEETQYF. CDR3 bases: TGTGCCAGCAGTTTATTTTCAGGGGAGGAGACCCAGTACTTC.

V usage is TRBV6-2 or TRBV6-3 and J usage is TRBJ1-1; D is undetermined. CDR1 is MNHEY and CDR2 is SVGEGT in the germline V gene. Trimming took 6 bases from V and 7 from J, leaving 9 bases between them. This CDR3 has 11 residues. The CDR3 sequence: CASRQVLEAFF. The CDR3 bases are TGTGCCAGCAGGCAGGTACTTGAAGCTTTCTTT.

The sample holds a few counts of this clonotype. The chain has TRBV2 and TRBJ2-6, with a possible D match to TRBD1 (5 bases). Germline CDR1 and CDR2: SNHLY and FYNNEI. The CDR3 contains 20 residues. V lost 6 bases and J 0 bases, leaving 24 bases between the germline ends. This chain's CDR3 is CASSPLTQVQVRSGANVLTF. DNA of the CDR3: TGTGCCAGCAGCCCCCTTACACAGGTCCAGGTTCGCTCTGGGGCCAACGTCCTGACTTTC.

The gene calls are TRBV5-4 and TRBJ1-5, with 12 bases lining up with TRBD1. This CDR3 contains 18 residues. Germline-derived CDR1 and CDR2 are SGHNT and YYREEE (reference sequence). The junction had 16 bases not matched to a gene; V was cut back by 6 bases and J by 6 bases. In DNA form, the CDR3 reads TGTGCCAGCACACTCGCTAAAGGGACAGGGGGCGCCGGTCAGCCCCAGCATTTT. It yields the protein CASTLAKGTGGAGQPQHF.

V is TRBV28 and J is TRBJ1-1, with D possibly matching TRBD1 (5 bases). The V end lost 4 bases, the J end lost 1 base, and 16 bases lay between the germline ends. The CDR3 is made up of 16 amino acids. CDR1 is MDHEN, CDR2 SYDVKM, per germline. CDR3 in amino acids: CASSSPRGIGNTEAFF. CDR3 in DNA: TGTGCCAGCAGTTCGCCCCGGGGGATTGGGAACACTGAAGCTTTCTTT.

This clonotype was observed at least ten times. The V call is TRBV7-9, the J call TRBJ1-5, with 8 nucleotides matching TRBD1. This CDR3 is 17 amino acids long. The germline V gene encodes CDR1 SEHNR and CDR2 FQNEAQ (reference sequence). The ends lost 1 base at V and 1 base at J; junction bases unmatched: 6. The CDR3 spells CASSLGPRQGSNQPQHF. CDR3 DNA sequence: TGTGCCAGCAGCTTAGGGCCGCGACAGGGGAGCAATCAGCCCCAGCATTTT.

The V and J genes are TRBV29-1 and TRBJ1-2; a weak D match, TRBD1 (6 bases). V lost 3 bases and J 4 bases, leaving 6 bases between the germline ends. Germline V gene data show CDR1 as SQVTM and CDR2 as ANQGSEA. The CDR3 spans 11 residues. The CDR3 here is CSVDRGYGYTF. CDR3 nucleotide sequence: TGCAGCGTTGACAGGGGCTATGGCTACACCTTC.

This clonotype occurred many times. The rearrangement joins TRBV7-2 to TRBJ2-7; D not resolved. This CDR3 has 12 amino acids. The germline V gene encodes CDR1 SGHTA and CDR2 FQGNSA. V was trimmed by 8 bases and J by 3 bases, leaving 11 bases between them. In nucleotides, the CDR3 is TGTGCCAGCTCGCAGTCGAACTACGAGCAGTACTTC. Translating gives CASSQSNYEQYF.

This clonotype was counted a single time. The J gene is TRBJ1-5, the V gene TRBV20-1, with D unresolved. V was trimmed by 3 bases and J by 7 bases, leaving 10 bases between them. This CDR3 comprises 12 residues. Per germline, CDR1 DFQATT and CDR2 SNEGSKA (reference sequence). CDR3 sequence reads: CSARRREQPQHF. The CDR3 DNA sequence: TGCAGTGCTAGGAGGAGGGAACAGCCCCAGCATTTT.